The next 6 T cell receptor gamma chains were all read from a single sample in a study of γδ T cells in repeated Plasmodium falciparum infection. Flow sorting of PBMC yielded separate Vgamma9/Vdelta2+ and Vdelta2-negative gammadelta T cell populations for bulk repertoire analysis. TCRdb redid the clone calls on the multiplex PCR reads with CATT. There are some 30,000 gamma-chain clones in the sample; 1.4% occur only once, and around 19% lies in the top ten. Sequenced material: gamma-delta T cells from blood. Every receptor here comes from a pool of human donors (malaria-infected and uninfected, not separated).

This clone was found a few times. TCRdb shows a much larger clone's protein in place of this DNA's translation, and the two differ at residue 6, likely through a read error; the protein shown is translated from the DNA. The chain links TRGV9 to TRGJ1 or TRGJ2. TCRdb records no J gene; here it was assigned by comparing the DNA to germline. V was clipped by 4 bases and J by 12 bases; unmatched bases: 18. The germline CDR1 and CDR2 sequences are GITISATS and ISYDGTV (reference sequence). The CDR3 is 14 amino acids. CDR3 region: CALWDLTTCGRKLF. CDR3 sequence (DNA): TGTGCCTTGTGGGACCTAACGACCTGCGGCAGGAAACTCTTT.

This clone has more than one count but fewer than ten. For this DNA, TCRdb reports the protein of a much larger clone, which diverges at residue 6, most likely from a read error; the protein presented here is translated directly from the DNA. The V gene is TRGV3, but the J gene lacks a call. Germline V gene lookup returns CDR1 VTNTFY and CDR2 YDVSTARD (reference sequence). This CDR3 has 13 amino acids. This chain's CDR3 is CATWDWPMIRKLF. The CDR3, as DNA: TGTGCCACCTGGGACTGGCCGATGATAAGAAAACTCTTT.

This clone was observed at least ten times. The chain combines TRGV9 with TRGJ1 or TRGJ2. CDR3 length: 14 amino acids. The V gene's germline CDR1 is GITISATS and CDR2 ISYDGTV (reference sequence). V trimming: 0 bases; J trimming: 9 bases; junction bases outside the gene matches: 11. The CDR3 reads CALWEVHNSTKKLF. The CDR3 DNA reads as TGTGCCTTGTGGGAGGTGCATAATAGTACTAAGAAACTCTTT.

Points on this clone: A far larger clone is off by one base, so a read error is likely. This sample includes further DNA sequences coding for the same CDR3. The V gene call is TRGV4, and the J gene call is absent. Per the germline V gene, CDR1 is EGSTGY and CDR2 is YDSYTSSV. This CDR3 comprises 14 residues. The DNA of the CDR3 is TGTGCCACCTGGGATGGGCCCCTTAGGTATAAGAAGCTCTTT. This sequence encodes CATWDGPLRYKKLF.

This clone was counted ten times or more. The chain joins TRGV4 to TRGJP1. J was trimmed by 2 bases and V by 1 base; bases with no gene match: 10. Germline V lookup: CDR1 EGSTGY, CDR2 YDSYTSSV. This CDR3 has 17 amino acids. This chain's CDR3 is CATWDGTFGTTGWFKIF. CDR3 bases: TGTGCCACCTGGGATGGAACGTTTGGGACCACTGGTTGGTTCAAGATATTT.

This clone was seen a handful of times. The TCRdb protein, from a much larger clone, departs from this DNA's translation at residue 9, likely by read error; the protein shown derives from the DNA. The rearrangement links TRGV4 to TRGJP2. TCRdb leaves out the J gene; it was filled in here by matching the DNA to germline. The CDR3 is made up of 14 amino acids. Germline CDR1 EGSTGY, CDR2 YDSYTSSV. The CDR3 nucleotides read TGTGCCACCTGGGCCTACAGTAGTGGTTGGATCAAGACGTTT. Amino acid sequence: CATWAYSSGWIKTF.